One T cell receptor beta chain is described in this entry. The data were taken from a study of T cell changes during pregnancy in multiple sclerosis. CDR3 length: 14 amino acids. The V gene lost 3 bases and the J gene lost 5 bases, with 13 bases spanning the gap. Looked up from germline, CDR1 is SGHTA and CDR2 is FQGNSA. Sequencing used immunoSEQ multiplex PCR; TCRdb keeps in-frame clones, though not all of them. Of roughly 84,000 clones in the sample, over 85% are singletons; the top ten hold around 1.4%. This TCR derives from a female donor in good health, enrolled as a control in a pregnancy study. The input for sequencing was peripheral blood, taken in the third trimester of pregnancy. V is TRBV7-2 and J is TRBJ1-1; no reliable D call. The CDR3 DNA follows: TGTGCCAGCAGCTTCTTCCTTCGGGGAACTGAAGCTTTCTTT. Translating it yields CASSFFLRGTEAFF.